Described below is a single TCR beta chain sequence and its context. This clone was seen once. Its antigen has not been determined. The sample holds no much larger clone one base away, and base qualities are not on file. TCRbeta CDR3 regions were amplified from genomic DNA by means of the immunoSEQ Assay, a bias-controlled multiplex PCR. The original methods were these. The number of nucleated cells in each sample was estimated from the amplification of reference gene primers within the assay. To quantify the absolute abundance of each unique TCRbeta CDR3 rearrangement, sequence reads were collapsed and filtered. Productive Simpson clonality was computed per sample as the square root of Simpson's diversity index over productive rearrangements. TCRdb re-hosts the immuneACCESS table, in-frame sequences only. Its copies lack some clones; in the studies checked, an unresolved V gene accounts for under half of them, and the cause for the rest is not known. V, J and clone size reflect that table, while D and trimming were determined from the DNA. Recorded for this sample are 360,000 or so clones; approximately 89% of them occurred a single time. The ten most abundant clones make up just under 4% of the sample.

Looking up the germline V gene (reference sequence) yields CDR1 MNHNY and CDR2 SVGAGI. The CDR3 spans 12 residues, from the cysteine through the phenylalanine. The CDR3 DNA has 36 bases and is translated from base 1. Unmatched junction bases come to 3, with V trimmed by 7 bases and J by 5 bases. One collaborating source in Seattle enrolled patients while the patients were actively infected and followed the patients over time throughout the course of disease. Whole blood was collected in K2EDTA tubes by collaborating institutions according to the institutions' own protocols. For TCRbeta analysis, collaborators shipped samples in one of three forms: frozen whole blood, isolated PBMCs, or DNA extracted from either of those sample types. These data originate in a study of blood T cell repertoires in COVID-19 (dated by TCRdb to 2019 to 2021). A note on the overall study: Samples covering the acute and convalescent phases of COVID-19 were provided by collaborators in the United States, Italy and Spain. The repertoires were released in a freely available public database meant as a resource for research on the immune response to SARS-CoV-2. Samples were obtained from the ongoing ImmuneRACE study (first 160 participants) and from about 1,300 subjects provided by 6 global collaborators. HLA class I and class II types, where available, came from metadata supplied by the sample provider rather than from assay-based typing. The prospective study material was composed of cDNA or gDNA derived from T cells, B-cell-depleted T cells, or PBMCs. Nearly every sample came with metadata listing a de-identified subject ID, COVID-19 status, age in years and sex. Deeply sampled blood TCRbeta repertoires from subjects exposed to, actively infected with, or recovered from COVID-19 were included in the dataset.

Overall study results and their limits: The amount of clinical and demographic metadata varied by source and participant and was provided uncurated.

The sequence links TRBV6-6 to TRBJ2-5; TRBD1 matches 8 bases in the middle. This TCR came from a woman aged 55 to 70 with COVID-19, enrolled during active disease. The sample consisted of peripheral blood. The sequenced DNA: TGTGCCAGCACAGGGGGCAGGGAGACCCAGTACTTC. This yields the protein CASTGGRETQYF.